This TCR beta chain was sequenced during a study of shared clonotypes between healthy human individuals. For the study at large: CD8 memory received one plate per donor, CD8 naive two, CD4 memory three and CD4 naive three.

Several immunoSEQ plates received, in even portions, the genomic DNA of each subset. Profiling relied on immunoSEQ multiplex PCR, and the TCRdb table lists in-frame clones only, not all of them. The sample lists some 2,000,000 clones; around 95% were seen once. J was trimmed by 0 bases and V by 5 bases; bases with no gene match: 5. This CDR3 contains 17 residues. The germline gives CDR1 SGHTA, CDR2 FQGNSA. Donors comprised healthy HIV-negative adults lacking recent acute infections or vaccinations. The study separated CD4+ cells into CD45RA+ naive and CD45RA-negative memory subsets. The genes are TRBV7-2 and TRBJ1-5, with 12 bases lining up with TRBD1. Input material: naive CD4+ T cells sorted from blood. Stated subset: CD45RA+ positively selected. The sequence was obtained from a man between 18 and 35 years old in good health. The CDR3 DNA is TGTGCCAGCAGCCGGGACAGGGGGCCGACTAGCAATCAGCCCCAGCATTTT. This codes for CASSRDRGPTSNQPQHF.